This TCR beta chain is drawn from a study of shared clonotypes between healthy human individuals. TCRdb keeps only in-frame clones here, not all; method: immunoSEQ multiplex PCR. The sample has roughly 2 million clones; 90% to 95% are singletons. Trimming pared 2 bases from V and 0 bases from J, leaving 7 bases between. Germline CDR1 is GTSNPN and CDR2 is SVGIG (reference sequence). The CDR3 sequence is 14 residues long. The TCR was taken from a man aged 18-30 years in good health. The chain has TRBV30 and TRBJ2-2, with D hard to call. The sample taken for sequencing was naive CD4+ T cells sorted from blood. Specified subset: CD45RA+ positively selected. The CDR3 DNA reads as TGTGCCTGGAGTCTACGAACGAACACCGGGGAGCTGTTTTTT. Residues: CAWSLRTNTGELFF.